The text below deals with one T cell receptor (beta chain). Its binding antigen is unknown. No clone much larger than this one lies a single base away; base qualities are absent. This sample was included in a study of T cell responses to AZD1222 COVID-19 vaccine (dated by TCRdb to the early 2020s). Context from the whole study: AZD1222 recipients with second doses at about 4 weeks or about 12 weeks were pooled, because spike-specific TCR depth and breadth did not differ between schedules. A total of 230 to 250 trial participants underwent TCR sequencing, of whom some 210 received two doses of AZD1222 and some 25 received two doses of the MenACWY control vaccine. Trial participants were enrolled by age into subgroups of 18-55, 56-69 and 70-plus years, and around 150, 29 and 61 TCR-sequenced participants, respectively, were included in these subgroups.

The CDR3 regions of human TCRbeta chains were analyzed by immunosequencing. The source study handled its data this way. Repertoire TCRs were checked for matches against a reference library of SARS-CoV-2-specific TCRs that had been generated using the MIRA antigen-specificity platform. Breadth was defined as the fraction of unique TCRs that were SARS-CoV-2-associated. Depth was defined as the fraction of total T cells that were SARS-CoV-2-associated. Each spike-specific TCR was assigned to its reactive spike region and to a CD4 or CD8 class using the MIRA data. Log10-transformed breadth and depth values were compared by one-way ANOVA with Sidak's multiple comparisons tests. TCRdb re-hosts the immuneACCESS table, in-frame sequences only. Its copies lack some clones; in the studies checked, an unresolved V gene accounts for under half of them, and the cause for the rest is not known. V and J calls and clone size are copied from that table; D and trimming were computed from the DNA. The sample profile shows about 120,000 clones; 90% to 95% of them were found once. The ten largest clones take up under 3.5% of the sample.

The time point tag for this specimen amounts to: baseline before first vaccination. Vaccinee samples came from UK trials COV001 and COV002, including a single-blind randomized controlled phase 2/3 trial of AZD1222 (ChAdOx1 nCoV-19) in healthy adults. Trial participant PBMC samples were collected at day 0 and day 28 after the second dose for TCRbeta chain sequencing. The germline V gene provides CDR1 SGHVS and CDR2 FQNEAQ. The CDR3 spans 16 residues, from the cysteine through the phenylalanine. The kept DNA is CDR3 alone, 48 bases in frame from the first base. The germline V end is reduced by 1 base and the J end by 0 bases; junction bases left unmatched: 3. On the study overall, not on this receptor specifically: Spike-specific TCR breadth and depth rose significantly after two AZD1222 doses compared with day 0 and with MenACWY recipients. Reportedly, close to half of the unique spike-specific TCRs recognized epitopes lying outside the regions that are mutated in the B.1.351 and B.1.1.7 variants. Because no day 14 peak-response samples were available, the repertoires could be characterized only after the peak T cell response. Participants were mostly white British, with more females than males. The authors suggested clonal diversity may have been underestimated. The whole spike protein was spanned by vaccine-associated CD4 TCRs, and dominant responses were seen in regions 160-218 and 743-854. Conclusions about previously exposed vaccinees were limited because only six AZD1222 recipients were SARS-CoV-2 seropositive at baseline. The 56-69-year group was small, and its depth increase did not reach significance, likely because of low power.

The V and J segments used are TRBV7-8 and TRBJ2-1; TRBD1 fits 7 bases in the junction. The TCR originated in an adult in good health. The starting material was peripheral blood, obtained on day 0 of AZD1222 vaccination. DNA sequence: TGTGCCAGCAGCTTAGTGCAGGGGGACTCCTACAATGAGCAGTTCTTC. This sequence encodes CASSLVQGDSYNEQFF.